The present entry profiles one T cell receptor (beta chain) with its context. These data originate in a study of shared clonotypes between healthy human individuals. Between the trimmed V and J ends, which lost 5 bases and 5 bases, there was a span of 16 bases. The CDR3 runs to 14 residues. Germline V gene lookup returns CDR1 SGHRS and CDR2 YFSETQ. Assay: immunoSEQ multiplex PCR; the TCRdb copy retains only in-frame clones and omits some. The profile shows around 1,000,000 clones, approximately 77% of them singletons. Input material: memory CD4+ T cells from PBMCs. Regarding subset: CD45RA-negative fraction. The receptor was isolated from a man younger than 30 in good health. Some clones in this sample may be carry-over from other donors' samples. The chain employs TRBV5-1 and TRBJ1-1, with D perhaps matching TRBD1 (5 bases). The CDR3 spells CASSWDPRGTEAFF. In DNA, the CDR3 is TGCGCCAGCAGTTGGGACCCGCGGGGAACTGAAGCTTTCTTT.